This T cell receptor beta chain was retrieved from a study of blood T cell repertoires in COVID-19. Germline V gene sequence: CDR1 SGHTA, CDR2 FQGNSA. Trimming shortened V by 4 bases and J by 6 bases, and 12 bases separated the two germline ends. The CDR3 sequence is 14 residues long. In this sample, this clone turned up once. Original handling: Scientists estimated how many nucleated cells there were by amplifying reference gene primers. Sequencing was performed with immunoSEQ multiplex PCR; in TCRdb, only in-frame clones are kept and a portion is missing. That table gives V, J and clone size, and the DNA gave D and trimming. The sample consists of about 46,000 clones, roughly 88% of them appearing once.

The sample consisted of peripheral blood. The chain carries TRBV7-2 and TRBJ1-4, with no clear D. The TCR comes from a human donor in a cohort sampled during active COVID-19. The donor label of this sample is uncertain. The CDR3 coding sequence is TGTGCCAGCAGCTCGCAAGGGAGGGATGAAAAACTGTTTTTT. Translating gives CASSSQGRDEKLFF.